Each of the 27 T cell receptor beta chains below was sequenced from the same sample in a study of cytomegalovirus exposure and HLA in healthy donors. The PCR used 60 Vbeta and 13 Jbeta primers. The table came from immunoSEQ multiplex PCR; TCRdb's copy has only in-frame clones and leaves some out. This table holds 150,000 to 200,000 clones, approximately 73% found once. Source material: PBMCs. The receptors originated from a man between 50 and 59 years old in good health and CMV-seronegative.

The chain couples TRBV6-1 to TRBJ2-7; the match to TRBD2 covers 10 bases. CDR1 and CDR2 from the germline V gene are MNHNS and SASEGT. The CDR3 is 15 residues long. The V segment lost 1 base and the J segment 2 bases; nucleotides outside the gene matches: 2. CDR3 amino acids: CASSEGAGGPYEQYF. The CDR3, as DNA: TGTGCCAGCAGTGAAGGAGCGGGGGGGCCCTACGAGCAGTACTTC.

This clone showed up just a few times. Within the sample, other DNA sequences also encode this same CDR3. The chain uses TRBV18 and TRBJ1-1; no clear D. CDR1 is KGHSH, CDR2 LQKENI, per germline. The CDR3 is 17 amino acids. The V end was cut by 6 bases, the J end by 4 bases, with 24 bases between. CDR3 nucleotide sequence: TGTGCCAGCTCTTACGGGGTTGGGGTTACTGAGACCACTGAAGCTTTCTTT. As protein: CASSYGVGVTETTEAFF.

The chain employs TRBV28 and TRBJ1-1; TRBD1 aligns across 8 bases. Germline CDR1 MDHEN, CDR2 SYDVKM. After removal of 6 bases from V and 10 bases from J, the junction contained 7 bases not matched to a gene. This CDR3 comprises 12 residues. The CDR3 region is CASSLRTGLAFF. The CDR3 DNA is TGTGCCAGCAGCCTCAGGACAGGGCTAGCTTTCTTT.

The rearrangement links TRBV7-2 to TRBJ1-1; D perhaps matches TRBD1 (5 bases). V lost 0 bases and J lost 4, with 12 bases in between. From germline, CDR1 is SGHTA and CDR2 FQGNSA. The CDR3 is 15 residues long. Here the CDR3 DNA reads TGTGCCAGCAGCTTAGCGCGGGGGGGGAGCACTGAAGCTTTCTTT. This sequence encodes CASSLARGGSTEAFF. Variable domain in full (rest from reference TRBV7-2 and TRBJ1-1): GAGVSQSPSNKVTEKGKDVELRCDPISGHTALYWYRQSLGQGLEFLIYFQGNSAPDKSGLPSDRFSAERTGGSVSTLTIQRTQQEDSAVYLCASSLARGGSTEAFFGQGTRLTVV.

V is TRBV10-3 and J is TRBJ2-7; perhaps TRBD2 as D (5 bases). Deletions cut 2 bases from V and 0 bases from J, with 14 bases between. Germline CDR1 ENHRY, CDR2 SYGVKD. CDR3 length: 16 residues. The DNA for the CDR3 is TGTGCCATCAGTGAGGAGGACTTGATGAGCTCCTACGAGCAGTACTTC. Amino acids: CAISEEDLMSSYEQYF.

The chain combines TRBV7-9 with TRBJ2-3; 8 bases fit TRBD2. Germline-derived CDR1 and CDR2 are SEHNR and FQNEAQ (reference sequence). J lost 4 bases, V lost 4 bases, and 4 bases had no gene match. This CDR3 has 14 amino acids. Here the CDR3 reads CASSSGLGADTQYF. DNA of the CDR3: TGTGCCAGCAGCTCGGGACTAGGGGCAGATACGCAGTATTTT. The full variable domain, with the rest looked up from reference TRBV7-9 and TRBJ2-3, is DTGVSQNPRHKITKRGQNVTFRCDPISEHNRLYWYRQTLGQGPEFLTYFQNEAQLEKSRLLSDRFSAERPKGSFSTLEIQRTEQGDSAMYLCASSSGLGADTQYFGPGTRLTVL.

CDR3: CASSEWSFSGNQPQHF. The CDR3 region has the DNA TGTGCCAGCAGTGAATGGTCCTTCTCGGGCAATCAGCCCCAGCATTTT. The V gene is TRBV6-1, the J gene TRBJ1-5; D is unresolved. The germline gives CDR1 MNHNS, CDR2 SASEGT. V was shortened by 2 bases and J by 2 bases, with 13 bases between the two germline ends. The CDR3 spans 16 residues.

Only a few counts were recorded for this clone. This sequence joins TRBV6-4 and TRBJ1-1; no firm D call. CDR3 length: 13 residues. The V gene's germline CDR1 is MRHNA and CDR2 SNTAGT. Trimming shortened V by 6 bases and J by 4 bases, and 12 bases separated the two germline ends. The CDR3 reads CASSRTGSTEAFF. DNA for the CDR3: TGTGCCAGCAGCCGGACGGGAAGCACTGAAGCTTTCTTT.

DNA for the CDR3: TGTGCCAGCAGCTTAGTGAGGGTCCCCTACAATGAGCAGTTCTTC. Protein: CASSLVRVPYNEQFF. This sequence joins TRBV7-9 and TRBJ2-1; possibly TRBD2 for D (5 bases). V was cut by 1 base and J by 2 bases, with 9 bases left in between. This CDR3 has 15 amino acids. Germline V lookup: CDR1 SEHNR, CDR2 FQNEAQ (reference sequence).

The rearrangement uses TRBV28 and TRBJ1-1; 7 nucleotides agree with TRBD1. V shed 5 bases, J shed 1 base, and the junction held 7 bases outside the gene matches. From germline, CDR1 is MDHEN and CDR2 SYDVKM. The CDR3 spans 15 residues. The CDR3 region has the DNA TGTGCCAGCAGTACCAGGGGGGTGGGGAACACTGAAGCTTTCTTT. Protein product: CASSTRGVGNTEAFF.

This clone was seen only once. The chain employs TRBV29-1 and TRBJ1-4; 9 nucleotides match TRBD1. This CDR3 comprises 14 residues. Germline-derived CDR1 and CDR2 are SQVTM and ANQGSEA. V gave up 5 bases and J gave up 12 bases; unmatched junction bases: 13. The CDR3, as DNA: TGCAGCGTTTACAGGGGGCAAGGCCCGAAGGAACTGTTTTTT. Amino acid sequence: CSVYRGQGPKELFF.

The rearrangement uses TRBV5-4 and TRBJ2-1; TRBD2 aligns across 7 bases. This CDR3 comprises 15 residues. J gave up 8 bases and V 4 bases, and 12 bases lay outside the gene matches. The germline gives CDR1 SGHNT, CDR2 YYREEE (reference sequence). The CDR3 loop is CASSRGSGAGYEQFF. The CDR3, as DNA: TGTGCCAGCAGCCGGGGGAGCGGGGCGGGGTATGAGCAGTTCTTC.

This clone was detected a few times. This chain uses TRBV6-5 with TRBJ2-7, with 7 bases aligning to TRBD2. The V and J ends lost 6 bases and 5 bases, in that order; junction bases with no gene match: 10. The CDR3 contains 14 residues. Germline V CDR1 and CDR2: MNHEY, SVGAGI. The CDR3, as DNA: TGTGCCAGCAGCCGACCGGGGGGAAGGAACGAGCAGTACTTC. Amino acid sequence: CASSRPGGRNEQYF.

This clone has only one observation. This chain joins TRBV21-1 and TRBJ1-3; the table's D gene call, TRBD1, was not cross checked with the DNA. TRBV21-1 is given as a pseudogene. This CDR3 contains 18 residues. The CDR3 loop reads CASSTKPYARGQGNTIYF. The DNA for the CDR3 is TGTGCCAGCAGCACTAAGCCCTACGCCAGGGGGCAAGGAAACACCATATATTTT.

The chain uses TRBV11-3 and TRBJ2-1, with D perhaps TRBD2 (7 bases). Germline assignment: CDR1 SGHNT and CDR2 YENEEA. Trimming pared 5 bases from V and 4 bases from J, leaving 15 bases between. CDR3 length: 15 residues. The CDR3 here is CASSTGRTDYNEQFF. The CDR3 DNA is TGTGCCAGCAGCACCGGGAGGACAGATTACAATGAGCAGTTCTTC.

This clone was observed a few times. The V and J genes are TRBV5-1 and TRBJ2-3, with D perhaps matching TRBD2 (6 bases). Trimming pared 2 bases from V and 3 bases from J, leaving 16 bases between. The CDR3 loop spans 16 amino acids. Germline CDR1 is SGHRS and CDR2 is YFSETQ. CDR3 protein: CASSLPSRGTTDTQYF. DNA for the CDR3: TGCGCCAGCAGCTTACCGAGCCGGGGGACTACAGATACGCAGTATTTT.

This chain uses TRBV6-5 with TRBJ2-7; no definite D call. From germline, CDR1 is MNHEY and CDR2 SVGAGI. Trimming left V 2 bases short and J 4 bases short, with 15 bases between. The CDR3 runs 15 residues. CDR3 region: CASSYDPTRSYEQYF. The CDR3 DNA is TGTGCCAGCAGTTACGACCCCACCAGGTCATACGAGCAGTACTTC.

The V gene is TRBV5-1, the J gene TRBJ1-2, with TRBD1 matching 7 bases. This CDR3 has 13 amino acids. Germline V gene sequence: CDR1 SGHRS, CDR2 YFSETQ. Trimming took 0 bases from V and 8 from J; bases not matched to a gene: 4. DNA of the CDR3: TGCGCCAGCAGCTTGGAGGGGGCGCAGGGCTACACCTTC. This translates into CASSLEGAQGYTF.

This sequence joins TRBV19 and TRBJ2-2; 9 nucleotides align to TRBD1. Germline V gives CDR1 LNHDA, CDR2 SQIVND (reference sequence). V dropped 6 bases and J dropped 6; count of bases not matched to a gene: 17. The CDR3 spans 18 residues. CDR3 sequence: CASSPRGLGQGRPGELFF. CDR3 in DNA: TGTGCCAGTAGCCCCCGGGGCCTCGGACAGGGGAGGCCCGGGGAGCTGTTTTTT.

The chain couples TRBV5-1 to TRBJ2-5; TRBD2 is a possible D gene (5 bases). The CDR3 is 16 amino acids. Germline CDR1 is SGHRS and CDR2 is YFSETQ. V lost 2 bases and J 1 base, leaving 15 bases between the germline ends. CDR3 sequence reads: CASSFGPSGTQETQYF. The CDR3 region has the DNA TGCGCCAGCAGCTTTGGCCCCAGCGGCACCCAAGAGACCCAGTACTTC.

This clone is a singleton in its sample. This chain links TRBV28 with TRBJ1-6, with D perhaps matching TRBD1 (6 bases). CDR3 length: 16 amino acids. Germline-derived CDR1 and CDR2 are MDHEN and SYDVKM. V lost 5 bases and J 6 bases, leaving 17 bases between the germline ends. The CDR3 sequence is CASSLRRGAGNSPLHF. In DNA, the CDR3 is TGTGCCAGCAGTCTTAGACGGGGGGCGGGTAATTCACCCCTCCACTTT.

This clone showed up just once. The rearrangement joins TRBV5-1 to TRBJ2-7; 10 nucleotides align to TRBD1. The CDR3 sequence is 15 residues long. Germline-derived CDR1 and CDR2 are SGHRS and YFSETQ. With V trimmed by 4 bases and J by 2 bases, 6 bases remained unmatched. CDR3 loop: CASSPRTGGTYEQYF. CDR3 in DNA: TGCGCCAGCAGCCCGCGGACAGGGGGAACCTACGAGCAGTACTTC.

The chain employs TRBV6-5 and TRBJ2-5; weak D call: TRBD1 (6 bases). Looked up from germline, CDR1 is MNHEY and CDR2 is SVGAGI. Trimming took off 0 bases at V and 1 base at J, with 12 bases between the two ends. This CDR3 is 16 amino acids long. The CDR3 region has the DNA TGTGCCAGCAGTTACTCGAGTCGGACAGCCCAAGAGACCCAGTACTTC. As protein: CASSYSSRTAQETQYF.

This chain links TRBV4-2 with TRBJ2-3; TRBD2 aligns across 7 bases. The CDR3 contains 16 residues. V gave up 0 bases and J gave up 2 bases; unmatched junction bases: 5. The germline CDR1 and CDR2 sequences are LGHNA and YNFKEQ. The CDR3 loop is CASSQEAGLITDTQYF. The DNA of the CDR3 is TGTGCCAGCAGCCAAGAAGCGGGACTTATCACAGATACGCAGTATTTT.

This sequence joins TRBV6-5 and TRBJ2-7; TRBD2 is a possible D gene (6 bases). Germline assignment: CDR1 MNHEY and CDR2 SVGAGI. V was clipped by 1 base and J by 4 bases, with 14 bases between them. The CDR3 contains 15 residues. The CDR3 DNA reads TGTGCCAGCAGTTACTACGGGACTGACTCTTACGAGCAGTACTTC. It codes for CASSYYGTDSYEQYF.

This clone was picked up a small number of times. V is TRBV28 and J is TRBJ2-7; 11 bases are shared with TRBD1. CDR1 is MDHEN, CDR2 SYDVKM, per germline. V gave up 5 bases and J gave up 3 bases; unmatched junction bases: 3. This CDR3 contains 14 residues. This CDR3 reads CASSGTGGDYEQYF. In nucleotides, the CDR3 is TGTGCCAGCAGTGGGACAGGGGGTGACTACGAGCAGTACTTC.

The chain couples TRBV4-3 to TRBJ1-6; 9 nucleotides agree with TRBD1. The CDR3 consists of 13 residues. The J segment lost 11 bases and the V segment lost 7 bases, leaving 6 bases of the junction unmatched. Per germline, CDR1 LGHNA and CDR2 YSLEER. The CDR3 coding sequence is TGCGCCAGCAACTCCGACAGGGGGGCACCCCTCCACTTT. This gives the protein CASNSDRGAPLHF.